These 8 T cell receptor beta chains share one sample of origin, sequenced in a study of shared clonotypes between healthy human individuals. Measured with immunoSEQ multiplex PCR; TCRdb has only the in-frame clones, and not every one. The data contain about 990,000 clones, around 82% of them singletons. Source material: memory CD4+ T cells from PBMCs. As for subset: CD45RA-negative fraction. The source is a man younger than 35 in good health. Some clones in this sample may be carry-over from other donors' samples.

In regard to this clone: A much larger clone lies one base from this, so it may be a read error. The rearrangement links TRBV11-2 to TRBJ2-7, with D perhaps TRBD1 (5 bases). CDR1 is SGHAT and CDR2 is FQNNGV in the germline V gene. The CDR3 spans 16 residues. Trimming took 4 bases from V and 2 from J, leaving 18 bases between them. The CDR3 is CASSSLTGERPYEQYF. CDR3 nucleotide sequence: TGTGCCAGCAGCTCACTAACAGGAGAACGCCCCTACGAGCAGTACTTC.

The chain carries TRBV5-3 and TRBJ2-7; D gene ambiguous. TRBV5-3 is an ORF for which the function is uncertain. Trimming cost V 4 bases and J 7 bases, with 9 bases left between them. This CDR3 has 11 residues. CDR3 DNA sequence: TGTGCCAGAAGCCCCAGGAAGGAGCAGTACTTC. Translated, it gives CARSPRKEQYF.

The chain recombines TRBV28 with TRBJ2-1, with D tentatively TRBD2 (6 bases). Germline lookup yields CDR1 MDHEN and CDR2 SYDVKM. Trimming removed 7 bases from V and 7 bases from J, with 20 bases in between. This CDR3 is 15 amino acids long. The CDR3 DNA is TGTGCCAGCACCCAAGGCGGGGTCGTGGATAATGAGCAGTTCTTC. This encodes CASTQGGVVDNEQFF.

This sequence joins TRBV30 and TRBJ1-6, with unresolved D. CDR1 and CDR2 (germline): GTSNPN, SVGIG (reference sequence). This CDR3 has 16 residues. V dropped 0 bases and J dropped 0 bases, with 9 bases sitting between them. As DNA, the CDR3 is TGTGCCTGGAGTGTAAAGGAGAGCTCCTATAATTCACCCCTCCACTTT. It yields the protein CAWSVKESSYNSPLHF. Looking up the rest from reference TRBV30 and TRBJ1-6 gives the full variable domain: SQTIHQWPATLVQPVGSPLSLECTVEGTSNPNLYWYRQAAGRGLQLLFYSVGIGQISSEVPQNLSASRPQDRQFILSSKKLLLSDSGFYLCAWSVKESSYNSPLHFGNGTRLTVT.

V is TRBV2 and J is TRBJ2-7; 15 nucleotides line up with TRBD2. The CDR3 contains 15 residues. With 5 bases clipped from V and 6 bases from J, the junction kept 5 bases outside the gene matches. From germline, CDR1 is SNHLY and CDR2 FYNNEI. The CDR3 nucleotides are TGTGCCAGCAGTCTCGGGACTAGCGGGAGGAGCGAGCAGTACTTC. It specifies CASSLGTSGRSEQYF.

This sequence joins TRBV14 and TRBJ2-7; 8 bases align to TRBD1. CDR3 length equals 13 residues. The V gene end was trimmed by 4 bases and the J gene end by 7 bases; junction bases not matched to a gene: 6. The germline CDR1 and CDR2 sequences are SGHDN and FVKESK. This CDR3 reads CASSPWTGREQYF. Written as DNA, the CDR3 is TGTGCCAGCAGCCCCTGGACAGGGCGAGAGCAGTACTTC.

This clone was observed a handful of times. J is TRBJ1-4 and V is TRBV13; D not resolved. In germline, CDR1 is PRHDT, CDR2 FYEKMQ (reference sequence). The CDR3 is 18 amino acids. Between the trimmed V and J ends, which lost 5 bases and 0 bases, there was a span of 19 bases. The CDR3 DNA follows: TGTGCCAGCAGCCCCACGATACGCAGGCTCACAACTAATGAAAAACTGTTTTTT. Translating it yields CASSPTIRRLTTNEKLFF.

The V gene is TRBV30, the J gene TRBJ1-5; 8 positions match TRBD1. V trimming: 2 bases; J trimming: 7 bases; junction bases outside the gene matches: 7. Germline V gene data show CDR1 as GTSNPN and CDR2 as SVGIG (reference sequence). This CDR3 is built from 14 residues. The CDR3 DNA is TGTGCCTGGAGTCATGGACAGGGTCGACAGCCCCAGCATTTT. The encoded protein is CAWSHGQGRQPQHF. The full variable domain, in which reference TRBV30 and TRBJ1-5 provide the parts outside the CDR3, is SQTIHQWPATLVQPVGSPLSLECTVEGTSNPNLYWYRQAAGRGLQLLFYSVGIGQISSEVPQNLSASRPQDRQFILSSKKLLLSDSGFYLCAWSHGQGRQPQHFGDGTRLSIL.